Sequencing of this T cell receptor (beta chain) was carried out in a study of spatial heterogeneity in lung cancer. General study results and limits: Ubiquitous expanded tumor TCRs showed up in blood more at resection than follow-up.

This clonotype was counted many times. Its target is unknown. Time point here: sample taken at primary tumor resection. No cells were sorted before sequencing. The whole RNA sequenced was extracted from tumor, nontumor lung or frozen PBMC. Donation came from some 73 patients with untreated early-stage non-small cell lung cancer. Trimming took off 2 bases at V and 0 bases at J, with 14 bases between the two ends. CDR1 is SGHKS, CDR2 YYEKEE, per germline (reference sequence). The CDR3 has 17 amino acids. TCRdb called the 5' RACE reads again in MiXCR, with one record for every CDR3 protein. The sample shows tens of thousands of distinct CDR3 sequences, 4.6% of them seen only once.

The origin of this receptor is a male donor with early-stage non-small cell lung cancer. V usage is TRBV5-5 and J usage is TRBJ1-4; no clear D. This specimen was PBMCs, taken at surgery. The CDR3 spells CASSFGVSSATNEKLFF. Written as DNA, the CDR3 is TGTGCCAGCAGCTTCGGCGTGTCCTCTGCAACTAATGAAAAACTGTTTTTT.